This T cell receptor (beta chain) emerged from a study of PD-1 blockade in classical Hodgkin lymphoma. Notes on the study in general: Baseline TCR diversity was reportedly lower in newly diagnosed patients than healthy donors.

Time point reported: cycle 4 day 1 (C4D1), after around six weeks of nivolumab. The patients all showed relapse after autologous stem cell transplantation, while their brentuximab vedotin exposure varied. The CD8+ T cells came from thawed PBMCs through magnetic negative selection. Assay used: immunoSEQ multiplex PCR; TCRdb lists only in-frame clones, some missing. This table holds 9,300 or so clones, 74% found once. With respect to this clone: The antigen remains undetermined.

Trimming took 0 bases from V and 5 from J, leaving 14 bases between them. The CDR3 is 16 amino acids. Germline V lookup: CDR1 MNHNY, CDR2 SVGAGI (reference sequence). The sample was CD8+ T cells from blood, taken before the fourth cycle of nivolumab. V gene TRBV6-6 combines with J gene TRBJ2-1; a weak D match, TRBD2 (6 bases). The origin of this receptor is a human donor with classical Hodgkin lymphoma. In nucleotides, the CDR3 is TGTGCCAGCAGTTACTCAATGGGGGGAACTAACAATGAGCAGTTCTTC. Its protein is CASSYSMGGTNNEQFF.